The 15 T cell receptor beta chains reported below all come from one sample, sequenced in a study of breast tumors, draining lymph nodes, adjacent tissues. Breast cancer patients provided tissue from their axillary draining lymph nodes. TCRdb passed the multiplex PCR reads through MiXCR, listing each CDR3 protein once. The profile shows about 230,000 distinct CDR3 sequences, about a third of them singletons. The sequenced material came from axillary lymph node tissue. The receptors originated from a female donor with breast cancer. Some clones in this sample may be carry-over from other donors' samples.

This clonotype was seen ten or more times. This sequence joins TRBV5-5 and TRBJ2-7; no clear D. Trimming cost V 2 bases and J 3 bases, with 12 bases left between them. CDR1 is SGHKS and CDR2 is YYEKEE in the germline V gene (reference sequence). CDR3 length equals 14 residues. The CDR3 nucleotides are TGTGCCAGCAGCTTTCGGTCCGACCGCTACGAGCAGTACTTC. Translating it yields CASSFRSDRYEQYF.

This clonotype was recorded at least ten times. The chain joins TRBV5-1 to TRBJ2-7; 7 nucleotides line up with TRBD1. The CDR3 totals 13 residues. V shed 1 base and J 7 bases; nucleotides not matched to a gene: 5. Germline-derived CDR1 and CDR2 are SGHRS and YFSETQ. CDR3 loop: CASSLTGAGEQYF. The DNA for the CDR3 is TGCGCCAGCAGCTTGACAGGGGCGGGTGAGCAGTACTTC. The complete variable domain, with remaining parts taken from reference TRBV5-1 and TRBJ2-7, reads KAGVTQTPRYLIKTRGQQVTLSCSPISGHRSVSWYQQTPGQGLQFLFEYFSETQRNKGNFPGRFSGRQFSNSRSEMNVSTLELGDSALYLCASSLTGAGEQYFGPGTRLTVT.

V and J are TRBV6-6 and TRBJ1-2; D call uncertain. Trimming left V 5 bases short and J 8 bases short, with 15 bases between. This CDR3 is 13 amino acids long. Germline V gene data show CDR1 as MNHNY and CDR2 as SVGAGI (reference sequence). The CDR3 sequence is CASSPSNLRGYTF. In DNA, the CDR3 is TGTGCCAGCAGTCCCTCTAACCTTAGGGGCTACACCTTC.

This clonotype came up many times. The V and J genes are TRBV11-3 and TRBJ2-7; maybe TRBD1 (6 bases). This CDR3 region has 18 residues. CDR1 and CDR2 from the germline V gene are SGHNT and YENEEA. V was pared by 0 bases and J by 3 bases, with 21 bases between. The CDR3 is CASSLDRWDTGVGYEQYF. CDR3 DNA sequence: TGTGCCAGCAGCTTAGATAGGTGGGACACTGGAGTAGGCTACGAGCAGTACTTC.

This clonotype was counted many times. The J gene is TRBJ2-3, the V gene TRBV24-1; TRBD1 matches 8 bases. This CDR3 spans 16 amino acids. Unmatched junction bases numbered 9, after V lost 4 bases and J lost 4 bases. Germline V gives CDR1 KGHDR, CDR2 SFDVKD. The CDR3 DNA is TGTGCCACCAGTGACCGCGGACAGGGTTTATCAGATACGCAGTATTTT. As protein: CATSDRGQGLSDTQYF.

In this sample, this clonotype turned up many times. The chain uses TRBV4-2 and TRBJ1-6; D is unclear. CDR3 length: 14 amino acids. Per germline, CDR1 LGHNA and CDR2 YNFKEQ. The ends were cut back, 2 bases at V and 6 bases at J, with 8 bases in the middle. The CDR3: CASSQRLANSPLHF. The CDR3 DNA reads as TGTGCCAGCAGCCAACGTCTGGCTAATTCACCCCTCCACTTT.

J is TRBJ2-3 and V is TRBV9, with TRBD2 matching 9 bases. The CDR3 is 16 amino acids. Trimming removed 0 bases from V and 11 bases from J; junction bases left unmatched: 13. From germline, CDR1 is SGDLS and CDR2 YYNGEE. CDR3 amino acids: CASSVGAGGEWEEQYF. CDR3 bases: TGTGCCAGCAGCGTAGGCGCGGGAGGGGAATGGGAGGAGCAGTATTTT.

This clonotype was counted at least ten times. This chain uses TRBV25-1 with TRBJ1-6, with D hard to call. V was clipped by 8 bases and J by 9 bases, with 20 bases between them. CDR1 is MGHDK and CDR2 is SYGVNS in the germline V gene. The CDR3 runs to 15 residues. CDR3 bases: TGTGCCAGCGCCGAGGTCGGCCTCCCGGGTTCACCCCTCCACTTT. Translating it yields CASAEVGLPGSPLHF. Supplemented by reference TRBV25-1 and TRBJ1-6, the full variable domain reads EADIYQTPRYLVIGTGKKITLECSQTMGHDKMYWYQQDPGMELHLIHYSYGVNSTEKGDLSSESTVSRIRTEHFPLTLESARPSHTSQYLCASAEVGLPGSPLHFGNGTRLTVT.

The rearrangement joins TRBV15 to TRBJ2-5; 9 nucleotides agree with TRBD2. In germline, CDR1 is LNHNV, CDR2 YYDKDF (reference sequence). V lost 3 bases, J lost 4 bases, and 6 bases stayed unmatched. This CDR3 has 15 residues. CDR3 in DNA: TGTGCCACCAGCAGGGGGACTAGCCCGGTAGAGACCCAGTACTTC. It yields the protein CATSRGTSPVETQYF.

In regard to this clonotype: This may be a read error: a much more frequent sequence differs by one nucleotide. The rearrangement uses TRBV6-1 and TRBJ2-3; D uncertain. The germline V gene encodes CDR1 MNHNS and CDR2 SASEGT. The CDR3 consists of 14 residues. V lost 5 bases and J lost 0, with 9 bases in between. The CDR3 nucleotides read TGTGCCAGCAGTCAAAGAGGTAGCACAGATACGCAGTATTTT. Its translation is CASSQRGSTDTQYF.

This rearrangement joins TRBV3-1 to TRBJ1-1; D possibly corresponds to TRBD1 (5 bases). The CDR3 totals 14 residues. With 5 bases removed from V and 3 bases from J, the gap between germline ends came to 13 bases. Germline CDR1 reads LGHDT; CDR2 reads YNNKEL (reference sequence). Written as DNA, the CDR3 is TGTGCCAGCAGCACCTTGGACACCCACACTGAAGCTTTCTTT. Amino acid sequence: CASSTLDTHTEAFF. The complete variable domain, with remaining parts taken from reference TRBV3-1 and TRBJ1-1, reads DTAVSQTPKYLVTQMGNDKSIKCEQNLGHDTMYWYKQDSKKFLKIMFSYNNKELIINETVPNRFSPKSPDKAHLNLHINSLELGDSAVYFCASSTLDTHTEAFFGQGTRLTVV.

This clonotype was seen many times. The chain is built from TRBV20-1 and TRBJ2-7; D is unclear. Trimming removed 0 bases at V and 4 bases at J, with 7 bases between. The CDR3 totals 12 residues. CDR1 and CDR2 (germline): DFQATT, SNEGSKA (reference sequence). The chain's CDR3 is CSARDVGYEQYF. DNA of the CDR3: TGCAGTGCTAGAGATGTGGGGTACGAGCAGTACTTC.

This clonotype was seen repeatedly, ten times or more. This chain links TRBV20-1 with TRBJ1-5; maybe TRBD1 (5 bases). Germline V lookup: CDR1 DFQATT, CDR2 SNEGSKA (reference sequence). Trimming left V 4 bases short and J 1 base short, with 17 bases between. This CDR3 has 16 amino acids. The CDR3 loop reads CSAIRDGEGSNQPQHF. CDR3 bases: TGCAGTGCTATCCGGGACGGGGAGGGAAGCAATCAGCCCCAGCATTTT.

The table lists this clonotype with many counts. The chain employs TRBV5-1 and TRBJ2-5; 8 bases agree with TRBD2. The CDR3 has 17 residues. Germline CDR1 is SGHRS and CDR2 is YFSETQ. V lost 3 bases and J lost 0; bases outside the gene matches: 10. For the CDR3, the DNA is TGCGCCAGCAGCTCGCTGAGCGGGAGTGGGTACCAAGAGACCCAGTACTTC. This encodes CASSSLSGSGYQETQYF.

This clonotype was seen many times. J is TRBJ2-1 and V is TRBV12-3 or TRBV12-4, with TRBD2 as a possible D gene (5 bases). V was cut by 3 bases and J by 8 bases, with 8 bases left in between. The CDR3 sequence is 12 residues long. CDR3 nucleotides: TGTGCCAGCAGTTTCGGGGTGGATGAGCAGTTCTTC. This encodes CASSFGVDEQFF.